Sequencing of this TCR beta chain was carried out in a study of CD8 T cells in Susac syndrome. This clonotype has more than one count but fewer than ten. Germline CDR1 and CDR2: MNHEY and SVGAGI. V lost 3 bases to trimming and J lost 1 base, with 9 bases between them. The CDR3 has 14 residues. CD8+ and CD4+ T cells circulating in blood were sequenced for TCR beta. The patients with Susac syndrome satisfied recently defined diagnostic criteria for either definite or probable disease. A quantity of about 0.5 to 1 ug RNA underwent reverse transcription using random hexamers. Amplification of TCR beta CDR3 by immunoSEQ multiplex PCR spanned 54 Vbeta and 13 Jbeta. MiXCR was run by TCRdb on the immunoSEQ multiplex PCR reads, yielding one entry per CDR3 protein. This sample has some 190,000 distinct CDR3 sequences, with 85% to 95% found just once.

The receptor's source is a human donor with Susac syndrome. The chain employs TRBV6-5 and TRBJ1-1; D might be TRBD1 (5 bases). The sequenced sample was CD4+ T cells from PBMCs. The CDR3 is CASSYRGRNTEAFF. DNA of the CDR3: TGTGCCAGCAGTTATAGGGGCAGGAACACTGAAGCTTTCTTT.